The clone carrying this T cell receptor beta chain was seen a handful of times. The target antigen is unknown. The protocol was immunoSEQ multiplex PCR, while the TCRdb copy is restricted to in-frame clones and leaves out a portion. Among 1,100,000 or so clones listed, around three quarters were seen once. This sample stems from a study of shared clonotypes between healthy human individuals. Study outcomes and limitations: Clonotype sharing among the donors was expected to vary with sequencing depth. Memory subsets generally showed smaller estimated richness than naive subsets did.

The V end was cut by 3 bases, the J end by 3 bases, with 8 bases between. The CDR3 sequence is 13 residues long. Germline V lookup: CDR1 SGHTA, CDR2 FQGNSA. This TCR was sampled from a man between 18 and 35 years old in good health. Some clones in this sample may be carry-over from other donors' samples. Sequencing was performed on memory CD4+ T cells from PBMCs. As to subset: CD45RA-negative fraction. The chain links TRBV7-2 to TRBJ1-1, with D hard to call. The CDR3 coding sequence is TGTGCCAGCAGCTTTAACATCGACACTGAAGCTTTCTTT. This gives the protein CASSFNIDTEAFF.